This T cell receptor (beta chain) was recorded in a study of cytomegalovirus exposure and HLA in healthy donors (dated by TCRdb to the late 2010s). Concerning the study at large: According to an earlier analysis of 587 of the donors, about 170 million T cells yielded roughly 100 million unique TCR beta sequences and 276 Gb of sequence data. An early release covering roughly 600 HLA-typed donors comprised about 290 gigabases of sequencing data and 85 million or so unique TCR sequences. Of the 300 to 400 genotyped donors, around 81% fell in the genetic ancestry cluster associated with self-reported Caucasian donors. The aim of the study was to test whether cataloging public T cell receptors could identify signatures of past pathogen exposure. Using immunosequencing, the study profiled T cell repertoires from about 620 subjects and related those repertoires to cytomegalovirus serostatus. Besides the first cohort of around 700 subjects, a separate validation cohort made up of 95 to 150 different subjects was used. To predict cytomegalovirus infection status, the study brought together high-throughput TCR immunosequencing, statistical association of individual TCRs with disease status, and machine learning. To study patterns of TCR occurrence, a later analysis re-analyzed previously published TCR beta repertoires from several hundred donors and added high-resolution HLA genotyping. In the later analysis, no new phenotypic data were used to find candidate immune exposures; instead, reliance was placed on TCR beta sequences and their occurrence across donors. An earlier analysis of approximately 640 of the donors applied high-throughput TCR beta sequencing to assess whether each TCR beta V gene segment acted as functional or pseudogenic. Alongside the repertoire data, information on donor age, sex, ethnicity and CMV serostatus was compiled. In a later genetic analysis, genome-wide SNP genotypes for about three fifths of the roughly 670 donors were used, and that subset was treated as a discovery cohort. Every discovery cohort repertoire had been produced on one sequencing platform. Class I and class II HLA loci were covered by the typing at four-digit resolution. The number of typed donors differed by locus: roughly 629-630 for A, B, C, DRB1 and DQB1; roughly 510 for DQA1; about 600 for DPA1; and about 450 for DPB1. Because of strong linkage in the cohort, roughly five DR-DQ haplotypes were treated as single units for association and clustering. Among about 390 genotyped donors of the cohort, an average of around 240,000 unique TCR beta nucleotide sequences were sequenced per donor, roughly 20% of them non-productive. The full study reports these points: At a false discovery rate of 0.05, a later analysis linked 16,000 or so TCR beta sequences to specific HLA alleles. Because HLA typing was unavailable for some donors at each locus, only the typed subset was used in association tests. Linkage disequilibrium might explain the correlated functional status among segregating V segments, but an unknown experimental factor could not be ruled out. A total of 150 or so TCR beta chains were listed by the study as associated with cytomegalovirus. Some IMGT-functional V segments, including TRBV6-2 and TRBV6-3, could not be told apart with the 87-base-pair reads, so those segments were excluded. For the cohort, immune exposure information was limited to CMV serostatus. A few of the identified cytomegalovirus-associated TCR beta chains were confirmed in vitro to be specific for cytomegalovirus antigens. The earlier analysis of 587 of the donors excluded some 15 rarely observed V segments, including chromosome 9 orphons, because counts were too low. Compared with the roughly 710-donor mean, donors in an Asian-associated ancestry cluster had fewer N-insertions in productive TCRs, according to a later genetic analysis. In a later analysis, HLA-associated TCR beta chains showed more clonal expansion and lower generation probabilities than non-associated chains that were equally common. In a later analysis, TCR association rates were found to vary across HLA loci, with the most associated TCRs seen for DRB1 alleles and the fewest for HLA-C alleles. In a later analysis, most CMV-associated TCR beta chains were found to appear HLA-restricted, with HLA associations seemingly driven largely by CMV exposure. In an earlier analysis of 587 of the donors, most TCR beta V segments were observed in productive rearrangements about 87% or about 30% of the time, broadly matching IMGT annotations. A further reported finding was that TCR beta sequences accurately predicted the HLA-A and HLA-B alleles for most subjects in the first cohort. According to a later analysis, parvovirus B19, influenza, CMV and Epstein-Barr virus appeared linked to several top co-occurrence clusters. A cluster of highly shared sequence variants was judged likely to be a technical artifact of the sequencing pipeline. Presence/absence analyses assumed roughly uniform sequencing depth across donors, an assumption that may not hold. The cohort was sequenced for TCR beta chains only, and without alpha or paired-chain data the features that could be detected were limited. When HLA alleles, especially DR and DQ, strongly co-occurred, TCR associations were difficult to assign to individual alleles. The classifier was reported to diagnose cytomegalovirus status with high specificity and sensitivity in both the original and validation cohorts. Across donors, most TCR sequences were observed very rarely, whereas some public TCRs were present in many individuals. In a later genetic analysis, a missense DCLRE1C variant was associated with V-gene and J-gene trimming of TCR beta chains, and the association was replicated in an independent cohort. According to the authors, the approach could potentially be generalized to other disease states and immunological phenotypes.

Libraries were prepared through the immunoSEQ multiplex PCR assay. The multiplex PCR relied on a mix of 60 forward primers for TCR Vbeta segments and 13 reverse primers for TCR Jbeta segments. Amplification of the CDR3 region of rearranged TCR beta genes was performed with a multiplex PCR assay on genomic DNA. The amplified TCR beta libraries were sequenced on the Illumina HiSeq System as 87-base-pair reads. In the source study's methods: A later analysis counted about 80 million unique TCR beta chains across the approximately 700 repertoires, and some 11 million of these chains were shared by at least two donors. To remove PCR and sequencing errors, raw reads were error-corrected and collapsed into unique sequences using a nearest-neighbor algorithm that merged closely related sequences. V, D and J gene segments were assigned by aligning CDR3 sequences to IMGT reference sequences. For a sequence to be retained, a match of at least six nucleotides to both a V gene segment and a J gene segment was required. Rearrangements were called productive when the CDR3 lacked stop codons and stayed in frame with V and J; all others were non-productive. CDR3 was defined by IMGT convention, running from the second conserved V-encoded cysteine to the conserved J-encoded phenylalanine. The earlier analysis of 450 to 750 of the donors excluded any sequence lacking an unambiguous match to a single V gene segment. An earlier analysis of around 600 of the donors classified V segments as functional when productive rearrangements were above 56.7% and as segregating when the standard deviation between donors was above 5%. A statistical classification framework was built for diagnosing cytomegalovirus status from the catalog of TCR beta chain sequences. In a later analysis, V and J genes were assigned by comparing TCR nucleotide sequences against IMGT/GENE-DB human TR gene sequences. The TCRdist pipeline was used in a later analysis to assign CDR3 sequences and most-parsimonious VDJ recombination scenarios. In a later analysis, each TCR beta chain was defined by its CDR3 amino acid sequence together with its V-gene family, and reads lacking a unique V-gene family were excluded. A later analysis removed 550 to 650 highly shared, low-generation-probability nucleotide sequences to deal with suspected cross-contamination and a sequencing artifact. In a later analysis, a clonal expansion index was calculated for each public chain from normalized within-repertoire ranks of inferred template counts. A later analysis computed generation probabilities with a VDJ recombination model fitted to out-of-frame rearrangements, and checked the results against IGoR. In a later analysis, TCR-TCR, TCR-HLA and TCR-CMV co-occurrence was scored with hypergeometric tests, and a repertoire-size bias correction was applied to TCR pairs. To estimate false discovery rates, a later analysis permuted the HLA or CMV assignments 20 times. In a later analysis, co-occurring TCRs were grouped using DBSCAN, and TCRdist sequence similarity was added for clustering within HLA-allele-positive subsets. For co-occurrence clustering, repertoires with fewer than 30,000 or more than 120,000 public chains were excluded, along with five or six repertoires with anomalous nucleotide sharing. The source is immuneACCESS, and TCRdb retained only in-frame sequences with V and J called. Part of the clones is not carried over; for the studies checked, unresolved V genes explain less than half of this, and the remainder is unexplained. V and J calls and clone size follow that table, whereas D and trimming were derived from the DNA. The table for this sample lists 150,000 to 200,000 clones; roughly 80% of them were counted only once. Clones ranked in the top ten supply 9% to 10% of the sample.

The cohort consisted of approximately 690 healthy bone marrow donors. Cohort members were all nominally healthy when sampled, although unrecorded immune exposures were likely present. The donor tested CMV seropositive, placing the donor among the 289 seropositive members of the cohort. Every donor gave a peripheral blood sample, and the peripheral blood mononuclear cells from that sample were used for TCR beta sequencing. The Qiagen DNeasy Blood Extraction Kit was used to extract genomic DNA from the blood cell samples. As regards this clone: No cognate antigen has been identified for it. Base qualities are not recorded, but no much larger clone differs from it by a single base.

V is pruned by 0 bases and J by 11 bases, leaving 9 bases of the junction without a gene match. Including cysteine and phenylalanine, the CDR3 has 14 amino acids. CDR3 DNA is the only sequence kept; it has 42 bases, read in frame from the first base. In the germline V gene, CDR1 corresponds to MNHEY and CDR2 to SVGAGI. The clonotype was recovered from a man aged 18 to 30 in good health and CMV-seropositive. The source material was PBMCs. The V gene is TRBV6-5 and the J gene is TRBJ2-5; 7 central nucleotides agree with TRBD2. DNA sequence: TGTGCCAGCAGTTACTCGTCGGGGGGAGGGGAGCAGTACTTC. Protein translation: CASSYSSGGGEQYF.